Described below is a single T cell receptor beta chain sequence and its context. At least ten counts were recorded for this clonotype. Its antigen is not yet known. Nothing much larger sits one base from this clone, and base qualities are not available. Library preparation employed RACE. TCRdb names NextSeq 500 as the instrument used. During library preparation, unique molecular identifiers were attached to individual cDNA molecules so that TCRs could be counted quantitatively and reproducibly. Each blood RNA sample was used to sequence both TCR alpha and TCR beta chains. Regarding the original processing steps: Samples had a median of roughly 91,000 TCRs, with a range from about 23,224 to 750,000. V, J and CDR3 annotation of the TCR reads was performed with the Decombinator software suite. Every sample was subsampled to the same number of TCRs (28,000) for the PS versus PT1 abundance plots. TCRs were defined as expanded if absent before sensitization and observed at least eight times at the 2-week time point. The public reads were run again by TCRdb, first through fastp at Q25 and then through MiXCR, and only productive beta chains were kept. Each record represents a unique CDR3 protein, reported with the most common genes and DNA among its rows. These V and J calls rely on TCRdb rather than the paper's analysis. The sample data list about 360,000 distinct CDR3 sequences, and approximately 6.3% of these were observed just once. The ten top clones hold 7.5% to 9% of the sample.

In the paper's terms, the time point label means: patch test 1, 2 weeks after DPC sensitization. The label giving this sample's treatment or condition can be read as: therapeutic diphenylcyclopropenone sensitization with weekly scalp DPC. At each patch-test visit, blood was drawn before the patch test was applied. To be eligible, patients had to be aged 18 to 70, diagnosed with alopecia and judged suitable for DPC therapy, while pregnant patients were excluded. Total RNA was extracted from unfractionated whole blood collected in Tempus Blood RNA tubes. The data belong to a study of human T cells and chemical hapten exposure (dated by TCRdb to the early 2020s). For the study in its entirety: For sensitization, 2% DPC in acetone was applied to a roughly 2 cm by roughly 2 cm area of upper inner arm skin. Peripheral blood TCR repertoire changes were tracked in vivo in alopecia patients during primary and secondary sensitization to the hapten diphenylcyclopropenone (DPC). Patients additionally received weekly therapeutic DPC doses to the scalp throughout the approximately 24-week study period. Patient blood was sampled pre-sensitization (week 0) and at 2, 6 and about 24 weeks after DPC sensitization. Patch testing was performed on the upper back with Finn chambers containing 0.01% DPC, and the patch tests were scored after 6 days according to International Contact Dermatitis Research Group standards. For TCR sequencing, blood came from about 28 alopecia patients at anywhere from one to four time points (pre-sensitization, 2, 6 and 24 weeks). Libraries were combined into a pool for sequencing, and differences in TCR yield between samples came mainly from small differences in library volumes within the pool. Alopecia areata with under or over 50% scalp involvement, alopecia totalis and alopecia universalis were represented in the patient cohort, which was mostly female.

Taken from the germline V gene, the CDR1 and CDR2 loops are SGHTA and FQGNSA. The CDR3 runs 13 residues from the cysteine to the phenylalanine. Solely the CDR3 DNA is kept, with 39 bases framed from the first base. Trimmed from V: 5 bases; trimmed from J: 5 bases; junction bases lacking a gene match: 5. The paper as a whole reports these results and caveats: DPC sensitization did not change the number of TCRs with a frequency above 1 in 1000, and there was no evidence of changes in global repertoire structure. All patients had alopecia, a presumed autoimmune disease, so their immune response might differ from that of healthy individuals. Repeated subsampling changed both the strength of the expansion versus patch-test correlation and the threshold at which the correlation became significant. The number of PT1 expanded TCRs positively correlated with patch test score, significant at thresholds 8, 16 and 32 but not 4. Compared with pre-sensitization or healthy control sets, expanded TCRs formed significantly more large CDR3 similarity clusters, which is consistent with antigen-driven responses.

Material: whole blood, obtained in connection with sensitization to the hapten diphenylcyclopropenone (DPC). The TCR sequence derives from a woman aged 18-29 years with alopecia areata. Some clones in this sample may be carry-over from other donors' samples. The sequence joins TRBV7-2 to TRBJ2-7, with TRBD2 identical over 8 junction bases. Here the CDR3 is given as CASSPVAGNEQYF. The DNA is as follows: TGTGCCAGCAGCCCAGTAGCGGGGAACGAGCAGTACTTC. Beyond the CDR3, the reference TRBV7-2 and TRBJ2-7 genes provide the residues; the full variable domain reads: GAGVSQSPSNKVTEKGKDVELRCDPISGHTALYWYRQSLGQGLEFLIYFQGNSAPDKSGLPSDRFSAERTGGSVSTLTIQRTQQEDSAVYLCASSPVAGNEQYFGPGTRLTVT.